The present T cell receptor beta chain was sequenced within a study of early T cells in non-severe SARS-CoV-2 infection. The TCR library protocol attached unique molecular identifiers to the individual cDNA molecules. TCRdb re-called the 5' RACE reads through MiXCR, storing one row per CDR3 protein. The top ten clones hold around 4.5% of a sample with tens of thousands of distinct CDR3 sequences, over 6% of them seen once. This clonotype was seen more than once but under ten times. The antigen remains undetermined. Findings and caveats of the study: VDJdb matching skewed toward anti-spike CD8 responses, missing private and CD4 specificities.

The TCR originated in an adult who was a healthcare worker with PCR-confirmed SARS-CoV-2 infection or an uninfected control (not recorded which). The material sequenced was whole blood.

The CDR3 here is CASRRPDRPKGGYTF. Written as DNA, the CDR3 is TGTGCCAGCAGGCGCCCGGACAGGCCAAAAGGGGGCTACACCTTC. V gene TRBV9 combines with J gene TRBJ1-2, with 7 bases identical to TRBD1. Germline V gives CDR1 SGDLS, CDR2 YYNGEE. The CDR3 is 15 amino acids. J lost 8 bases, V lost 5 bases, and 15 bases had no gene match.